This T cell receptor (beta chain) was sequenced in a study of beta chain features in type 1 diabetes. Broader study findings: TCRB CDR3 length was moderately but significantly reduced in all four CD4+ subsets of Type 1 diabetes patients.

A word on this clone: As yet, its antigen is unknown.

The CDR3 consists of 11 residues. Trimming cost V 10 bases and J 3 bases; bases outside gene matches: 1. CDR1 and CDR2 (germline): MNHNS, SASEGT. cDNA synthesis used the whole RNA isolate, giving expressed TCRB sequences. Assay: immunoSEQ multiplex PCR; the TCRdb copy retains only in-frame clones and omits some. This table has nearly 700,000 clones, around 15% appearing once. The chain employs TRBV6-1 and TRBJ2-3; 7 bases align to TRBD1. The source of this sequence is a man younger than 35 with type 1 diabetes. The sequencing input was naive CD4+ T cells from blood. CDR3 loop: CATDRTDTQYF. The CDR3 coding sequence is TGTGCCACGGACAGGACAGATACGCAGTATTTT.